Below, 18 T cell receptor beta chains from the same sample are listed, as sequenced in a study of blood T cell repertoires in COVID-19. The protocol was immunoSEQ multiplex PCR, while the TCRdb copy is restricted to in-frame clones and leaves out a portion. This sample yields 200,000 to 250,000 clones, of which about 90% are seen a single time; roughly 2.5% belongs to the top ten. Source material: peripheral blood. These receptor sequences come from a woman aged 60-75 years with acute or convalescent COVID-19.

CDR3 in DNA: TGTGCCAGCACCCAGGGAGCAGGGGGCGCGGTCGGGGAGCTGTTTTTT. Amino acid sequence: CASTQGAGGAVGELFF. V gene TRBV27 combines with J gene TRBJ2-2; 8 bases are shared with TRBD1. This CDR3 comprises 16 residues. The V gene's germline CDR1 is MNHEY and CDR2 SMNVEV (reference sequence). V trimming: 7 bases; J trimming: 7 bases; junction bases outside the gene matches: 14.

This clone was counted a few times. The CDR3 bases are TGTGCCAGCCATCGGGGGGCCGCGAACTATGGCTACACCTTC. It specifies CASHRGAANYGYTF. V and J are TRBV6-5 and TRBJ1-2; possibly TRBD1 for D (6 bases). Germline assignment: CDR1 MNHEY and CDR2 SVGAGI. This CDR3 has 14 amino acids. V lost 8 bases and J lost 2, with 15 bases in between.

The genes are TRBV5-8 and TRBJ2-2; 9 bases are a match to TRBD1. Germline-derived CDR1 and CDR2 are SGHTS and YDEGEE. This CDR3 spans 17 amino acids. Losses at the gene ends were 4 bases for V and 6 bases for J; bases not matched to a gene: 13. CDR3 sequence (DNA): TGTGCCAGCAGCGCGTTTACCGGGACAGGGACTTCCGGGGAGCTGTTTTTT. Its translation is CASSAFTGTGTSGELFF.

The chain employs TRBV28 and TRBJ2-1, with D possibly TRBD2 on 6 matching bases. Germline lookup yields CDR1 MDHEN and CDR2 SYDVKM. Trimming took off 6 bases at V and 7 bases at J, with 28 bases between the two ends. The CDR3 covers 18 residues. CDR3 amino acids: CASSRTNQEGRHLNEQFF. The CDR3, as DNA: TGTGCCAGCAGCAGGACCAATCAGGAGGGCCGTCATTTAAATGAGCAGTTCTTC.

This sequence joins TRBV28 and TRBJ2-7; a possible D gene is TRBD2 (5 bases). Per the germline V gene, CDR1 is MDHEN and CDR2 is SYDVKM. The CDR3 sequence is 16 residues long. V lost 5 bases and J lost 3, with 20 bases in between. The CDR3 spells CASSHLRGLTFYEQYF. CDR3 in DNA: TGTGCCAGCAGTCATCTACGGGGTTTAACTTTCTACGAGCAGTACTTC.

This clone has only one observation. The chain recombines TRBV24-1 with TRBJ2-1; D gene ambiguous. The germline CDR1 and CDR2 sequences are KGHDR and SFDVKD. CDR3 length equals 16 residues. V was trimmed by 3 bases and J by 3 bases, leaving 14 bases between them. Written as DNA, the CDR3 is TGTGCCACCAGTGATCGTCAGGCCAAAAACTACAATGAGCAGTTCTTC. Its protein is CATSDRQAKNYNEQFF.

This chain joins TRBV19 and TRBJ2-5; 8 positions agree with TRBD2. The V and J ends lost 5 bases and 4 bases, in that order; junction bases with no gene match: 9. CDR1 is LNHDA, CDR2 SQIVND, per germline (reference sequence). The CDR3 is made up of 15 amino acids. CDR3 sequence reads: CASSPMGTRSETQYF. The DNA for the CDR3 is TGTGCCAGTAGTCCGATGGGGACTAGATCAGAGACCCAGTACTTC.

This rearrangement joins TRBV24-1 to TRBJ1-4; no definite D call. Between the trimmed V and J ends, which lost 5 bases and 8 bases, there was a span of 8 bases. This CDR3 region has 12 residues. Germline loops: CDR1 KGHDR, CDR2 SFDVKD. This chain's CDR3 is CATSGAKEKLFF. The CDR3 DNA sequence: TGTGCCACCAGTGGGGCGAAGGAAAAACTGTTTTTT.

The CDR3 region is CASSPSPGGMETQYF. The CDR3 nucleotides read TGCGCCAGCAGCCCCTCCCCGGGGGGGATGGAGACCCAGTACTTC. The chain employs TRBV5-1 and TRBJ2-5; 8 bases are a match to TRBD2. J gave up 5 bases and V 4 bases, and 10 bases lay outside the gene matches. Germline lookup yields CDR1 SGHRS and CDR2 YFSETQ. The CDR3 is 15 amino acids.

The J gene is TRBJ2-1, the V gene TRBV9; 7 bases align to TRBD1. The CDR3 runs to 14 residues. The junction had 6 bases not matched to a gene; V was cut back by 3 bases and J by 6 bases. CDR1 is SGDLS, CDR2 YYNGEE, per germline. The CDR3 region is CASSEQGFINEQFF. CDR3 coding DNA: TGTGCCAGCAGCGAACAGGGGTTCATCAATGAGCAGTTCTTC.

The chain uses TRBV7-8 and TRBJ1-5; D possibly corresponds to TRBD1 (6 bases). CDR1 and CDR2 (germline): SGHVS, FQNEAQ. The germline V and J ends were trimmed by 3 bases and 5 bases, with 17 bases remaining between them. CDR3 size: 16 residues. The CDR3 spells CASSLGRTEPYQPQHF. The CDR3 DNA reads TGTGCCAGCAGCTTGGGCCGGACAGAGCCTTATCAGCCCCAGCATTTT.

The rearrangement links TRBV11-2 to TRBJ2-7; TRBD1 might be the D (5 bases). CDR1 is SGHAT, CDR2 FQNNGV, per germline. V dropped 5 bases and J dropped 2 bases, with 16 bases sitting between them. The CDR3 consists of 15 residues. The DNA of the CDR3 is TGTGCCAGCAGCAACCCCGCTCGGACAACCTACGAGCAGTACTTC. This codes for CASSNPARTTYEQYF.

This clone was counted only a few times. The chain recombines TRBV13 with TRBJ1-2; 8 bases align to TRBD1. This CDR3 spans 13 amino acids. The ends lost 4 bases at V and 4 bases at J; junction bases unmatched: 2. Germline CDR1 and CDR2: PRHDT and FYEKMQ (reference sequence). The CDR3 bases are TGTGCCAGCAGCTGGGACAGGTCCTATGGCTACACCTTC. Amino acids: CASSWDRSYGYTF.

In the case of this clone: This same CDR3 is encoded by further DNA sequences in the sample. The chain carries TRBV19 and TRBJ1-5; 8 bases match TRBD1. V shed 5 bases, J shed 4 bases, and the junction held 7 bases outside the gene matches. Germline V gene data show CDR1 as LNHDA and CDR2 as SQIVND (reference sequence). The CDR3 extends over 15 amino acids. The CDR3 DNA sequence: TGTGCCAGTAGTCCCGGACAGGGTGGGAATCAGCCCCAGCATTTT. It translates to CASSPGQGGNQPQHF.

This clone has just a few counts. The V gene is TRBV30, the J gene TRBJ2-2, with D hard to call. In germline, CDR1 is GTSNPN, CDR2 SVGIG (reference sequence). V gave up 5 bases and J gave up 5 bases, with 6 bases separating them. The CDR3 consists of 11 residues. Here the CDR3 reads CAWEETGELFF. For the CDR3, the DNA is TGTGCCTGGGAGGAAACCGGGGAGCTGTTTTTT. The entire variable domain, with the rest obtained from reference TRBV30 and TRBJ2-2, is as follows: SQTIHQWPATLVQPVGSPLSLECTVEGTSNPNLYWYRQAAGRGLQLLFYSVGIGQISSEVPQNLSASRPQDRQFILSSKKLLLSDSGFYLCAWEETGELFFGEGSRLTVL.

The chain combines TRBV3-1 (or the pseudogene TRBV3-2) with TRBJ2-2, with 11 bases fitting TRBD1. The CDR3 is 15 residues long. The V segment lost 6 bases and the J segment 5 bases; nucleotides outside the gene matches: 5. CDR1 is LGHDT, CDR2 YNNKEL, per germline (reference sequence). CDR3 DNA sequence: TGTGCCAGCAGGAAGGACAGGGGGCAAACCGGGGAGCTGTTTTTT. Its translation is CASRKDRGQTGELFF.

The genes are TRBV3-1 (or the pseudogene TRBV3-2) and TRBJ2-7, with 10 bases matching TRBD1. The CDR3 has 16 residues. The V gene's germline CDR1 is LGHDT and CDR2 YNNKEL (reference sequence). The V and J ends lost 4 bases and 2 bases, in that order; junction bases with no gene match: 8. The CDR3 DNA follows: TGTGCCAGCAGCCCACCCTTCGGGACAGGGGCCTACGAGCAGTACTTC. Amino acids: CASSPPFGTGAYEQYF.

This chain joins TRBV4-2 and TRBJ2-1, with D possibly matching TRBD2 (7 bases). This CDR3 has 18 residues. V lost 0 bases, J lost 0 bases, and 15 bases lay in between. CDR1 and CDR2 from the germline V gene are LGHNA and YNFKEQ. CDR3 protein: CASSQDETGGPSYNEQFF. The CDR3 DNA follows: TGTGCCAGCAGCCAAGACGAGACGGGGGGCCCCTCCTACAATGAGCAGTTCTTC.